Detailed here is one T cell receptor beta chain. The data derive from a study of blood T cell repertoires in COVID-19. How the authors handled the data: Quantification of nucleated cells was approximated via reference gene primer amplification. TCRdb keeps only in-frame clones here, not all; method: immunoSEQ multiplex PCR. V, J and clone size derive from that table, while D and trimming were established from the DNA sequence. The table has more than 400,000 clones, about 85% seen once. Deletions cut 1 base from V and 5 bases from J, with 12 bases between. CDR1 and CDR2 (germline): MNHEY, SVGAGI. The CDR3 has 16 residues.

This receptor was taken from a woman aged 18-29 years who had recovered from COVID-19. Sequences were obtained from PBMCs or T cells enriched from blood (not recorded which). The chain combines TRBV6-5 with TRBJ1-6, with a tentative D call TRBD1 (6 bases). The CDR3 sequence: CASSYFSRGDNSPLHF. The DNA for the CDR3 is TGTGCCAGCAGTTACTTTAGCAGGGGTGATAATTCACCCCTCCACTTT.